This TCR beta chain was profiled in a study of blood T cell repertoires in COVID-19. Study-wide context: Samples came from the United States, Italy and Spain, spanning acute and convalescent COVID-19. PBMCs, B-cell-depleted T cells, or T cells provided the cDNA or gDNA that made up the material.

The method was immunoSEQ multiplex PCR; TCRdb's version includes in-frame clones alone and lacks a portion of them. In the table there are tens of thousands of clones, roughly four fifths of which are singletons. This clone has a single count. CDR3 length equals 15 residues. V lost 2 bases and J 0 bases, leaving 8 bases between the germline ends. CDR1 is MNHEY, CDR2 SMNVEV, per germline (reference sequence). The clonotype comes from a man aged 70 or older with acute or convalescent COVID-19. V is TRBV27 and J is TRBJ1-5, with D unclear. The sequenced sample was peripheral blood. CDR3 amino acids: CASSLGGNSNQPQHF. The DNA of the CDR3 is TGTGCCAGCAGTTTAGGAGGGAATAGCAATCAGCCCCAGCATTTT.